Below, one T cell receptor beta chain is given with its context. The antigen is unknown. In the PCR, 60 Vbeta and 13 Jbeta primers were used. Clones were read by immunoSEQ multiplex PCR, and TCRdb kept only the in-frame ones, dropping some. The sample has 190,000 or so clones, roughly 87% seen once. These data originate in a study of cytomegalovirus exposure and HLA in healthy donors. Study summary: T cells numbering 150 million to 200 million yielded around 120 million unique TCR beta sequences in an earlier analysis.

Study-level results: Later on, a genetic analysis was performed. It linked a missense variant in DCLRE1C with V- and J-gene trimming of TCR beta. Certain sequence variants were highly shared and formed a cluster, and this cluster was likely a sequencing artifact.

Germline-derived CDR1 and CDR2 are WNHNN and SYGVQD (reference sequence). The ends were cut back, 6 bases at V and 6 bases at J, with 9 bases in the middle. The CDR3 has 12 residues. This rearrangement joins TRBV10-1 to TRBJ1-5; D call uncertain. The TCR originated in a man between 50 and 59 years old in good health and CMV-seronegative. Sequencing used PBMCs. CDR3 sequence (DNA): TGCGCCAGCAGGGGAGAGGGTCAGCCCCAGCATTTT. Amino acid sequence: CASRGEGQPQHF.